The TCR beta chain under discussion was sequenced for a study of brain T cells in children with intractable seizures. Time point described: blood from clinic visit 5 months post-surgery; TSC patient then seizure free. Patients received at least one anti-epileptic drug before surgery. Germline V gene sequence: CDR1 SGHTA, CDR2 FQGNSA. The CDR3 totals 11 residues. The V gene lost 3 bases and the J gene lost 5 bases, with 4 bases spanning the gap. Study-wide results and caveats: Patients' HCMV serostatus was unknown; virus specificity rests on CDR3 similarity alone.

This table comes from immunoSEQ multiplex PCR, and its TCRdb copy is limited to in-frame clones, with some not included. The table has about 340,000 clones, 93% seen once; the top ten hold 5.5% to 6%. A remark on this clone: What it binds is not known.

This receptor was obtained from a boy under three years old with tuberous sclerosis and intractable seizures. Source: peripheral blood, taken 4 to 6 months after surgery. This rearrangement joins TRBV7-2 to TRBJ2-5, with D hard to call. This CDR3 is CASSFLETQYF. The CDR3 DNA is TGTGCCAGCAGCTTTTTGGAGACCCAGTACTTC.